Listed below are T cell receptor beta chains from one sample, sequenced in a study of cytomegalovirus exposure and HLA in healthy donors. Method: immunoSEQ multiplex PCR; TCRdb's copy keeps in-frame clones and lacks some. The sample consists of over 150,000 clones, about 85% of them appearing once. Sequenced input: PBMCs. These receptors were collected from a man aged 25 to 40 in good health and CMV-seropositive. The CDR3 runs from the conserved cysteine through the conserved F or W. D genes are given only for firm matches. Rows give clone size only sometimes, using once, few, many, or a class for an expanded clone.

TRBJ1-3,few,TRBD1,TRBV5-1,CASRPQGVSGNTIYF,TGCGCCAGCAGACCACAGGGGGTCTCTGGAAACACCATATATTTT
TRBJ1-1,-,-,TRBV7-2,CASSLEGTANTEAFF,TGTGCCAGCAGCTTAGAAGGCACAGCGAACACTGAAGCTTTCTTT
TRBJ1-1,-,TRBD1,TRBV9,CASSVGVDRAVSTEAFF,TGTGCCAGCAGCGTAGGTGTGGACAGGGCAGTCAGCACTGAAGCTTTCTTT
TRBJ2-3,-,TRBD2,TRBV5-1,CASNPTSGSTDTQYF,TGCGCCAGCAACCCTACTAGCGGGAGCACAGATACGCAGTATTTT
TRBJ1-2,-,-,TRBV18,CASSPSQEKSYGYTF,TGTGCCAGCTCACCAAGCCAGGAAAAGAGCTATGGCTACACCTTC
TRBJ2-2,few,-,TRBV7-9,CASPGGHFTGELFF,TGTGCCAGCCCGGGGGGACACTTCACCGGGGAGCTGTTTTTT
TRBJ2-7,-,-,TRBV7-2,CASSLGSGEQYF,TGTGCCAGCAGCTTAGGGTCAGGGGAGCAGTACTTC
TRBJ2-3,-,TRBD1,TRBV18,CASSPTGGSTDTQYF,TGTGCCAGCTCACCAACAGGGGGGTCCACAGATACGCAGTATTTT
TRBJ2-7,-,TRBD1,TRBV5-1,CASSSRGDRGGNEQYF,TGCGCCAGCAGCTCTAGGGGAGACAGGGGTGGGAACGAGCAGTACTTC
TRBJ2-7,-,-,TRBV6-1,CASSEELGRNYEQYF,TGTGCCAGCAGTGAAGAATTGGGCAGAAACTACGAGCAGTACTTC
TRBJ2-7,few,-,TRBV6-5,CASSIGSPRIEQYF,TGTGCCAGCAGCATCGGGTCCCCAAGGATAGAGCAGTACTTC
TRBJ2-7,once,TRBD2,TRBV6-1,CASRFGLADSYEQYF,TGTGCCAGCAGGTTCGGACTAGCGGACTCCTACGAGCAGTACTTC
TRBJ2-5,-,TRBD1,TRBV5-1,CASSLAGSTGKETQYF,TGCGCCAGCAGCTTGGCGGGGTCGACAGGGAAAGAGACCCAGTACTTC
TRBJ1-6,-,-,TRBV9,CASSSAGPQGRSPLHF,TGTGCCAGCAGCTCGGCAGGGCCGCAAGGACGATCACCCCTCCACTTT
TRBJ1-1,medium-sized,-,TRBV5-1,CASSLIPQGKRDTEAFF,TGCGCCAGCAGCTTGATTCCACAGGGAAAGAGGGACACTGAAGCTTTCTTT
TRBJ1-2,-,-,TRBV6-1,CASSESIYGYTF,TGTGCCAGCAGTGAGTCTATCTATGGCTACACCTTC
TRBJ2-1,-,TRBD2,TRBV27,CASSPRGGTYNEQFF,TGTGCCAGCAGTCCCCGGGGGGGGACCTACAATGAGCAGTTCTTC
TRBJ2-3,-,-,TRBV27,CASSFRGTGDTQYF,TGTGCCAGCAGTTTTCGGGGGACGGGAGATACGCAGTATTTT
TRBJ1-6,once,TRBD1,TRBV7-9,CASSLTGVVAYNSPLHF,TGTGCCAGCAGCTTGACAGGGGTTGTCGCCTATAATTCACCCCTCCACTTT
TRBJ1-5,-,-,TRBV30,CAWSVRGNQPQHF,TGTGCCTGGAGTGTACGGGGTAATCAGCCCCAGCATTTT
TRBJ2-7,-,-,TRBV7-7,CASSLVAGDPYEQYF,TGTGCCAGCAGCTTAGTGGCAGGGGACCCCTACGAGCAGTACTTC
TRBJ1-1,-,-,TRBV9,CASSVDLATEAFF,TGTGCCAGCAGCGTAGATCTAGCGACAGAAGCTTTCTTT
TRBJ2-7,few,-,TRBV28,CASSLRSNEQYF,TGTGCCAGCAGTTTAAGGAGCAACGAGCAGTACTTC
TRBJ2-7,-,TRBD2,TRBV28,CASSLQREASYEQYF,TGTGCCAGCAGTTTACAGCGGGAGGCGTCCTACGAGCAGTACTTC